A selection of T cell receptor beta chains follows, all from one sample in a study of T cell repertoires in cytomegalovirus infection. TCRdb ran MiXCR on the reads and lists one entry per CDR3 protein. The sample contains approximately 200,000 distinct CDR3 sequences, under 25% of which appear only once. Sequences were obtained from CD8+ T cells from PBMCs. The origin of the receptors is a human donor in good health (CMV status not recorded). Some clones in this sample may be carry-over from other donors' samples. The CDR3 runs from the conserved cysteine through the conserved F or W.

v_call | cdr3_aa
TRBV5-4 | CASSFDFTDTQYF
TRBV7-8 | CASSFLALSYEQYF
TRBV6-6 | CASSYSSGTTQETQYF
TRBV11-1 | CASLPPGGGNEQFF
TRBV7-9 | CASSPAVDSYEQYF
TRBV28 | CASSPLPRVDDSPLHF
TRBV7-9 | CASSLAATDAYEQYF
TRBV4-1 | CASSQVVTDTQYF
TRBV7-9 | CASSRDSHQPQHF
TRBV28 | CASTKGQGGTEAFF
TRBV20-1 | CSQRGGGSYEQYF
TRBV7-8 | CASSLLDSDRHF
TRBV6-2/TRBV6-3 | CASTLGGPAYNEQFF
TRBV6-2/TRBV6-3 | CASGTGSALSPLHF
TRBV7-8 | CASVTPSALPYNEQFF
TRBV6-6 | CASSYGQPSLSYEQYF
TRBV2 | CASIQGRYEQYF
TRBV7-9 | CASSSPDRGLEKLFF